This passage covers 17 T cell receptor beta chains from one sample sequenced in a study of tumor and adjacent non-tumor tissue in lung cancer. No cell sorting was done before RNA was extracted from the tissue. Three rounds of nested PCR, following a modified ARM-PCR protocol, produced the TCRbeta library. A single record per CDR3 protein comes from TCRdb applying MiXCR to the multiplex PCR reads. The sample lists 60,000 to 85,000 distinct CDR3 sequences, 75% to 90% seen once, with roughly 14% in the top ten. Sequenced input: lung tumor tissue. The receptor set was obtained from a woman in her forties or fifties with non-small cell lung cancer.

In regard to this clonotype: One end of the junction does not line up with germline, which may come from a read error. The chain is built from TRBV11-2 and TRBJ2-3, with TRBD2 identical over 8 bases. The CDR3 has 15 residues. The germline V gene has CDR1 SGHAT and CDR2 FQNNGV. In DNA, the CDR3 is TGTGCCATCAGCCAAGCGGGCGGGGGGCAGGATACGCAGTATTTT. Translating gives CAISQAGGGQDTQYF.

Concerning this clonotype itself: One end of the junction is discordant with germline, which a read error may explain. The chain has TRBV29-1 and TRBJ2-1; no reliable D call. The CDR3 length is 13 residues. From germline, CDR1 is SQVTM and CDR2 ANQGSEA. This CDR3 reads CSVALQSGSEKFF. The CDR3 nucleotides are TGCAGCGTTGCCCTGCAATCGGGCAGTGAGAAGTTCTTC.

This clonotype is a singleton in its sample. Germline and junction disagree at one end, which may indicate a read error. The J gene is TRBJ2-7, the V gene TRBV20-1; D unclear. CDR1 and CDR2 (germline): DFQATT, SNEGSKA (reference sequence). The CDR3 spans 16 residues. The CDR3 bases are TGCAGTACTTCTGAAACGAGAGCCGGTAATTCCTACGAACAGTACTTC. Translated, it gives CSTSETRAGNSYEQYF.

V and J are TRBV6-1 and TRBJ1-3, with D possibly matching TRBD1 (5 bases). V was clipped by 4 bases and J by 3 bases, with 13 bases between them. Germline loops: CDR1 MNHNS, CDR2 SASEGT. There are 15 residues in the CDR3. CDR3: CASSVGQNYGNTIYF. CDR3 DNA: TGTGCCAGCAGTGTGGGGCAGAACTATGGAAACACCATATATTTT.

The rearrangement joins TRBV29-1 to TRBJ2-1; perhaps D is TRBD1 or TRBD2 (6 bases each). V shed 0 bases and J shed 10 bases, with 16 bases lying between them. The CDR3 length is 14 residues. CDR1 is SQVTM, CDR2 ANQGSEA, per germline. The CDR3 DNA reads TGCAGCGTTGAAGAGCACACGGGGGCATTGGAGCAGTTCTTC. Amino acid sequence: CSVEEHTGALEQFF.

For this clonotype: A much larger clone sits a single nucleotide away, making a read error possible. The chain has TRBV5-1 and TRBJ2-6; D may be TRBD2 (7 bases). Trimming pared 6 bases from V and 4 bases from J, leaving 14 bases between. Germline V gene sequence: CDR1 SGHRS, CDR2 YFSETQ. This CDR3 has 15 residues. The CDR3 protein is CASIFGGLGANVLTF. Here the CDR3 DNA reads TGCGCCAGCATCTTCGGGGGGCTCGGGGCCAACGTCCTGACTTTC.

Many counts were recorded for this clonotype. This chain uses TRBV10-3 with TRBJ1-2; D remains unclear. The germline CDR1 and CDR2 sequences are ENHRY and SYGVKD. CDR3 size: 15 residues. V lost 0 bases, J lost 5 bases, and 13 bases lay in between. The CDR3 reads CAISESARNLYGYTF. The CDR3 nucleotides are TGTGCCATCAGTGAGTCTGCCAGGAACCTTTATGGCTACACCTTC.

The CDR3 sequence: CVSSVQGEKDEQFF. In DNA form, the CDR3 reads TGTGTCAGTAGTGTACAAGGGGAAAAAGATGAGCAGTTCTTC. The chain joins TRBV6-1 to TRBJ2-1; a possible D gene is TRBD1 (5 bases). Germline V gene lookup returns CDR1 MNHNS and CDR2 SASEGT. The length of the CDR3 is 14 residues.

The chain carries TRBV6-6 and TRBJ2-7; TRBD1 agrees at 12 bases. This CDR3 region has 15 residues. The V gene end was trimmed by 7 bases and the J gene end by 7 bases; junction bases not matched to a gene: 11. The germline V gene encodes CDR1 MNHNY and CDR2 SVGAGI (reference sequence). CDR3 protein: CASNQPGQGAYEQYF. In DNA, the CDR3 is TGTGCCAGCAACCAACCGGGACAGGGGGCTTATGAGCAGTACTTC.

In this sample, this clonotype turned up once. The conserved final phenylalanine or tryptophan is absent from the CDR3, which likely points to a read error. The chain is built from TRBV20-1 and TRBJ2-1; 7 positions agree with TRBD1. V lost 6 bases and J lost 8; bases outside the gene matches: 7. Germline CDR1 is DFQATT and CDR2 is SNEGSKA (reference sequence). This CDR3 is 12 amino acids long. In nucleotides, the CDR3 is TGCAGTGCGATTGACAGGGATGATGAGCAGTTCTCC. This gives the protein CSAIDRDDEQFS.

As for this clonotype: At one of its ends the junction is not consistent with the germline gene, which may arise from a read error. This chain uses TRBV6-1 with TRBJ2-7, with D perhaps matching TRBD2 (6 bases). Germline V gene lookup returns CDR1 MNHNS and CDR2 SASEGT. This CDR3 is 14 amino acids long. CDR3 in amino acids: CASTPTGEVYEQNF. The CDR3 DNA sequence: TGTGCCAGCACTCCGACTGGGGAGGTCTACGAGCAGAACTTC.

Turning to this clonotype: An end of the junction differs from the germline gene, which may be a read error. The rearrangement uses TRBV20-1 and TRBJ1-1, with a weak D call TRBD1 (6 bases). Germline CDR1 and CDR2: DFQATT and SNEGSKA (reference sequence). This CDR3 is built from 15 residues. The CDR3 protein is CSVRGLEGSDTEAIF. The CDR3 DNA follows: TGCAGTGTTAGGGGGTTAGAGGGGTCGGACACTGAAGCTATCTTT.

This chain joins TRBV11-2 and TRBJ2-5, with D unresolved. CDR1 and CDR2 (germline): SGHAT, FQNNGV. This CDR3 spans 11 amino acids. With 11 bases removed from V and 4 bases from J, the gap between germline ends came to 11 bases. The CDR3 DNA sequence: TGTGCCGGCAACTGGGGAGAGACCCAGTACTTC. Its protein is CAGNWGETQYF.

Details on this clonotype: Without the conserved terminal phenylalanine or tryptophan, this CDR3 likely stems from a read error. The chain employs TRBV12-3 or TRBV12-4 and TRBJ2-7; D is unclear. V lost 8 bases to trimming and J lost 3 bases, with 11 bases between them. The CDR3 consists of 12 residues. The CDR3 DNA reads TGTGCCAGCCAGAGCGAAGACTACGAGCAGTACTTA. Protein sequence: CASQSEDYEQYL.

With respect to this clonotype: The CDR3 ends on some other residue instead of the conserved phenylalanine or tryptophan, so this is likely a read error. The rearrangement uses TRBV11-1 and TRBJ1-1, with a weak D call TRBD1 (6 bases). In germline, CDR1 is SGHAT, CDR2 FQDESV (reference sequence). The CDR3 has 14 residues. Trimming removed 6 bases from V and 1 base from J, with 12 bases in between. CDR3 region: CASSSGGGNTEAFS. The CDR3 DNA is TGTGCCAGCAGTTCAGGAGGGGGGAACACTGAAGCTTTCTCT.

The chain links TRBV11-2 to TRBJ2-7; the D gene is possibly TRBD1 (5 bases). Germline V lookup: CDR1 SGHAT, CDR2 FQNNGV. This CDR3 is built from 16 residues. Trimming took 8 bases from V and 5 from J, leaving 25 bases between them. CDR3 nucleotide sequence: TGTGCCAGCCGGCTAAGAGGTCTAGGGGTCTCGGACGAGCAGTACTTC. It encodes CASRLRGLGVSDEQYF.

As regards this clonotype: A read error may account for a junction end that differs from germline. The V and J genes are TRBV20-1 and TRBJ2-7; 8 nucleotides align to TRBD2. The CDR3 runs 14 residues. The germline CDR1 and CDR2 sequences are DFQATT and SNEGSKA (reference sequence). Here the CDR3 DNA reads TGCAGTACTAGGGGGTCGGGAGGGCTCTACGAGCAATACTTC. It translates to CSTRGSGGLYEQYF.